This T cell receptor (beta chain) was identified in a study of blood T cell repertoires in COVID-19. Only one count was recorded for this clone. Assignment of participants to cohorts was predicated upon participant-reported clinical history. The protocol was immunoSEQ multiplex PCR, while the TCRdb copy is restricted to in-frame clones and leaves out a portion. The data hold around 170,000 clones, with roughly 86% observed a single time. The CDR3 sequence is 18 residues long. What was sequenced was PBMCs or T cells enriched from blood (not recorded which). The chain has TRBV21-1 and TRBJ2-4; the table assigns TRBD1, which was not confirmed against the DNA. TRBV21-1 is classified as a pseudogene. The receptor was isolated from a woman aged 25 to 39 who had recovered from COVID-19. CDR3 sequence: CASSKGGRTAYGQNIQYF. Here the CDR3 DNA reads TGTGCCAGCAGCAAAGGGGGACGGACAGCTTACGGTCAAAACATTCAGTACTTC.